Sequencing of this T cell receptor beta chain was carried out in a study of technical replicates of blood from a handful of donors. Germline V lookup: CDR1 SNHLY, CDR2 FYNNEI. The V and J ends lost 6 bases and 4 bases respectively, with 10 bases between them. This CDR3 comprises 12 residues. Repertoires were generated with immunoSEQ multiplex PCR, while TCRdb's copy carries only in-frame clones and drops some. The data hold 75,000 to 95,000 clones, with just over 90% observed a single time. This clone was found a few times. Input material: T cells isolated from PBMCs. The sequence derives from a human donor in good health. The chain employs TRBV2 and TRBJ2-7; D possibly corresponds to TRBD2 (6 bases). Here the CDR3 DNA reads TGTGCCAGCAGCCGGGAGCGGTACGAGCAGTACTTC. It specifies CASSRERYEQYF.